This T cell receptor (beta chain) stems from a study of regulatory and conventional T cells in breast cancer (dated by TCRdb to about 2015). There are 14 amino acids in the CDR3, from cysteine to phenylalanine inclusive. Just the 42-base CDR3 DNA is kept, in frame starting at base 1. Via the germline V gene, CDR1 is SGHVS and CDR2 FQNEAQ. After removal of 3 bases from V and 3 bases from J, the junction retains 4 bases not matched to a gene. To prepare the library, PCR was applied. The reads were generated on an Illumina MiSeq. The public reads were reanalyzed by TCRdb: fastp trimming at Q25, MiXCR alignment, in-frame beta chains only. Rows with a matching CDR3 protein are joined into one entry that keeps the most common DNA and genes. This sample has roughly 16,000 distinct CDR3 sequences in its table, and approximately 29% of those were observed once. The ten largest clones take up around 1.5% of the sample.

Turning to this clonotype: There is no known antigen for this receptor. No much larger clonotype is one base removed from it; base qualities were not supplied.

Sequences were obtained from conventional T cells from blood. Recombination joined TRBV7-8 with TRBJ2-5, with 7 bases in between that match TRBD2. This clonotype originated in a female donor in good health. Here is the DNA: TGTGCCAGCAGCTTTCAGGCGGGAGAAGAGACCCAGTACTTC. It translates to CASSFQAGEETQYF. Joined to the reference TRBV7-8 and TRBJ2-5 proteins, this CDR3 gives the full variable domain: GAGVSQSPRYKVAKRGQDVALRCDPISGHVSLFWYQQALGQGPEFLTYFQNEAQLDKSGLPSDRFFAERPEGSVSTLKIQRTQQEDSAVYLCASSFQAGEETQYFGPGTRLLVL.